The source of this TCR beta chain is a study of blood T cells in healthy people across ages. Study findings and constraints: With unsorted PBMCs, a conclusive comparison of naive versus antigen-experienced cells was not possible. Strongly correlated with naive T cell percentage was TCR beta diversity.

The V and J ends lost 1 base and 2 bases respectively, with 10 bases between them. Germline V CDR1 and CDR2: MNHEY, SVGAGI. The CDR3 consists of 15 residues. PCR was performed a second time for about 7 to 11 cycles using a sample-barcoded 5' primer and a J-beta primer mix. From the 5' RACE reads, TCRdb called clonotypes with MiXCR, one entry per CDR3 protein. The sample yields around 870,000 distinct CDR3 sequences, 25% to 35% seen once. To note about this clonotype: Its antigen is not identified.

The sample comprised blood. The origin of this receptor is an elderly woman in good health. The chain is built from TRBV6-5 and TRBJ2-3, with D possibly being TRBD1 or TRBD2 (6 bases each). CDR3 in DNA: TGTGCCAGCAGTTACTTTGGGGGGCCCACAGATACGCAGTATTTT. It is translated as CASSYFGGPTDTQYF.